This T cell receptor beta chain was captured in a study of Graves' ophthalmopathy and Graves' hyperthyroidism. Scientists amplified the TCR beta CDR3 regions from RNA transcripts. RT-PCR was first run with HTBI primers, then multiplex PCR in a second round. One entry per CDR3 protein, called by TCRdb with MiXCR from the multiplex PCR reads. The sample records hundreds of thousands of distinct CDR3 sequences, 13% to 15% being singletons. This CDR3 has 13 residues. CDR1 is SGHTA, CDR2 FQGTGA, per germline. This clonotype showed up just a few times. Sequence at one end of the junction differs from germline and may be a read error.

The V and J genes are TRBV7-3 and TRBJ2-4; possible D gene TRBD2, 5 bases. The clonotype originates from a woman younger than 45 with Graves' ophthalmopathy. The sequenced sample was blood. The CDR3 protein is CASSLDYKNIKYF. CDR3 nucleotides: TGTGCCAGCAGCTTAGACTACAAAAACATTAAGTACTTC.